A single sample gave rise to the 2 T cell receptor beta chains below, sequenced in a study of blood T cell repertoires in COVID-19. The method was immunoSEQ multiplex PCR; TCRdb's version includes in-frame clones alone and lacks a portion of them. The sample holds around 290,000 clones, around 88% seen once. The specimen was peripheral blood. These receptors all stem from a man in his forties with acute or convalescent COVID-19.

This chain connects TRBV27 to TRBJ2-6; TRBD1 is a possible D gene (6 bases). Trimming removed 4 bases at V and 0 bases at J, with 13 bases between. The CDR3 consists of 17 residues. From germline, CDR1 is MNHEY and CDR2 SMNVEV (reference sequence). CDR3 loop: CASSSRGQHSGANVLTF. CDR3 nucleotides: TGTGCCAGCAGTTCGAGGGGACAACACTCTGGGGCCAACGTCCTGACTTTC.

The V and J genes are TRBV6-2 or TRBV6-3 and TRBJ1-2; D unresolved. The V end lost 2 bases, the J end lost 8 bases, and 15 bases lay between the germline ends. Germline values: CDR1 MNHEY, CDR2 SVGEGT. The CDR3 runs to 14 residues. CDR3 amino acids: CASSYPLGHKGYTF. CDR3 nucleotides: TGTGCCAGCAGTTACCCCTTGGGCCACAAGGGCTACACCTTC.